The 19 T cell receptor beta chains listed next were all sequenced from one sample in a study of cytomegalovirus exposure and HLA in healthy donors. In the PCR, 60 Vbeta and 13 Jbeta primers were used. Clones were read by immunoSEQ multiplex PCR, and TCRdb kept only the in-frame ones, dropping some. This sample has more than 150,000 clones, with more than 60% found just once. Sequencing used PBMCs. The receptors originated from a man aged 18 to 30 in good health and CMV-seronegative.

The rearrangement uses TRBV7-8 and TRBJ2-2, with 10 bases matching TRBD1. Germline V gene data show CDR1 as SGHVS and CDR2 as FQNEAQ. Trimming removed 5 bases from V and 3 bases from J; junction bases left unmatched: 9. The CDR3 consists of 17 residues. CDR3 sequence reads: CASSLRPGTGDTGELFF. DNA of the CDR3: TGTGCCAGCAGCCTCCGACCCGGGACAGGGGACACCGGGGAGCTGTTTTTT.

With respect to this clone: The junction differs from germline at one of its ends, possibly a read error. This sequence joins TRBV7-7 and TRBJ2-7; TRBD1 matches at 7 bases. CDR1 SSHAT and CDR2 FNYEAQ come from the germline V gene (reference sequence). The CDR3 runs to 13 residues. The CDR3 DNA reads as TGTGCTAGCAGCTTAGCGCAGGGGGACGAGCAGTACTTC. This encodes CASSLAQGDEQYF.

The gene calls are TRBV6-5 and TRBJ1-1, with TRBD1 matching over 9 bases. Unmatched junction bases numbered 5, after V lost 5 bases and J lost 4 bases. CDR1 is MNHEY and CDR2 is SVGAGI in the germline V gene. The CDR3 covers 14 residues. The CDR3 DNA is TGTGCCAGCAGTGGATACAGGGGGCTCACTGAAGCTTTCTTT. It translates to CASSGYRGLTEAFF.

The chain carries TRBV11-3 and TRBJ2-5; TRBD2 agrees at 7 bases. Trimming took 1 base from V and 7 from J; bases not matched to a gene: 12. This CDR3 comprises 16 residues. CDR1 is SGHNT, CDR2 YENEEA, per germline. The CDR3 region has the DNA TGTGCCAGCAGCTTAGCTTGGACTAGGAGGAATAGGACCCAGTACTTC. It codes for CASSLAWTRRNRTQYF.

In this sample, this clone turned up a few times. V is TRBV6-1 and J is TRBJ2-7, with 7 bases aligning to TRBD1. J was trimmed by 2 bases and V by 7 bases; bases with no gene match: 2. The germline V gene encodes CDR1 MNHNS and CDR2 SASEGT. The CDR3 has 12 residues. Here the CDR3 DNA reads TGTGCCAGCAAAGGGACAGCCTACGAGCAGTACTTC. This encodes CASKGTAYEQYF.

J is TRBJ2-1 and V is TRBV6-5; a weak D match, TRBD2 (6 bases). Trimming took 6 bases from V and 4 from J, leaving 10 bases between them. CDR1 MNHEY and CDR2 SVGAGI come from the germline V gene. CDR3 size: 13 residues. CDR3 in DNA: TGTGCCAGCAGCGGGACTTCGTACAATGAGCAGTTCTTC. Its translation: CASSGTSYNEQFF.

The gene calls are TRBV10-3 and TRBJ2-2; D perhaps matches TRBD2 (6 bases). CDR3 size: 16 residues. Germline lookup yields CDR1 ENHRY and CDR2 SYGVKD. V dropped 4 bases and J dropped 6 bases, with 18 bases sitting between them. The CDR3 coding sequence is TGTGCCATCAGTGGGGGGGTAGCACAGAGCCCCGGGGAGCTGTTTTTT. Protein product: CAISGGVAQSPGELFF.

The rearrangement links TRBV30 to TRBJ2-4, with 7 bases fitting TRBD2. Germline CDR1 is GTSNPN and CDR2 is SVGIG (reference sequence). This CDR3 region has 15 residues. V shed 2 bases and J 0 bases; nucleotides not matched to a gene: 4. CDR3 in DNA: TGTGCCTGGAGTATGGGGGGGTTAGCCAAAAACATTCAGTACTTC. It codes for CAWSMGGLAKNIQYF.

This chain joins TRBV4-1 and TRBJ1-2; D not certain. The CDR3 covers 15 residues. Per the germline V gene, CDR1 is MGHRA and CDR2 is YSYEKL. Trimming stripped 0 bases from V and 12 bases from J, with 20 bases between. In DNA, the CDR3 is TGCGCCAGCAGCCAAGATCTGGCAGGTCCAAACGGGGACACCTTC. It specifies CASSQDLAGPNGDTF.

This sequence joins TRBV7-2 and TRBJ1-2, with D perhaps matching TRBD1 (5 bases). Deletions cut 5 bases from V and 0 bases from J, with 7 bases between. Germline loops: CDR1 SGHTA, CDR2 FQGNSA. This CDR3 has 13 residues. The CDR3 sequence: CASSPGTNYGYTF. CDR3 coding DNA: TGTGCCAGCAGCCCAGGGACTAACTATGGCTACACCTTC. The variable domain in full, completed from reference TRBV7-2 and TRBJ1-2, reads GAGVSQSPSNKVTEKGKDVELRCDPISGHTALYWYRQSLGQGLEFLIYFQGNSAPDKSGLPSDRFSAERTGGSVSTLTIQRTQQEDSAVYLCASSPGTNYGYTFGSGTRLTVV.

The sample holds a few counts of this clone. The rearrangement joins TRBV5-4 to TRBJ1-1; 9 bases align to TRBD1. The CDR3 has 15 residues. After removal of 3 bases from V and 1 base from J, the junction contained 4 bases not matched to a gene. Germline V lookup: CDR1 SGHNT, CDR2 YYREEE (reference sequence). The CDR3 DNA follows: TGTGCCAGCAGCTCTCGGACAGGGGAGAACACTGAAGCTTTCTTT. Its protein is CASSSRTGENTEAFF.

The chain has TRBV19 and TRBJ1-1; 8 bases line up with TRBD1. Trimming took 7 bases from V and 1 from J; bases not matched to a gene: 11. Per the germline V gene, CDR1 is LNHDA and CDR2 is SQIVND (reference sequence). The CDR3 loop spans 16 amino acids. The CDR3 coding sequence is TGTGCCAGTACCCCGATTTTAGACAGGGGGAACACTGAAGCTTTCTTT. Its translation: CASTPILDRGNTEAFF. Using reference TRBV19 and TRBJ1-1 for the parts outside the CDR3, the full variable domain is DGGITQSPKYLFRKEGQNVTLSCEQNLNHDAMYWYRQDPGQGLRLIYYSQIVNDFQKGDIAEGYSVSREKKESFPLTVTSAQKNPTAFYLCASTPILDRGNTEAFFGQGTRLTVV.

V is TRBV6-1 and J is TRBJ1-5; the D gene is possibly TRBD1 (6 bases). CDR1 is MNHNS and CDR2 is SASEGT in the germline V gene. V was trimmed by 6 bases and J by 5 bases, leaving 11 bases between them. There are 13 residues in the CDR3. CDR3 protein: CASSAQGYQPQHF. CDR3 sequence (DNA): TGTGCCAGCAGCGCTCAGGGGTATCAGCCCCAGCATTTT.

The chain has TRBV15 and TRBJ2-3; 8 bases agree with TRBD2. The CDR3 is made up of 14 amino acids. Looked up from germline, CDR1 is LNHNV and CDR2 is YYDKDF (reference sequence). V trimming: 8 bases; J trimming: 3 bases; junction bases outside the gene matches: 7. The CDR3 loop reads CATSILAGTDTQYF. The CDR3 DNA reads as TGTGCCACCTCAATCTTAGCGGGAACAGATACGCAGTATTTT.

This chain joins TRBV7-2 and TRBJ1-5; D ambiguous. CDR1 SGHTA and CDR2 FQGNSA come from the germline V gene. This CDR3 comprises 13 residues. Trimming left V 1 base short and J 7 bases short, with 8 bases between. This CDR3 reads CASSLGGRQPQHF. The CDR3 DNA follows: TGTGCCAGCAGCTTAGGAGGGCGACAGCCCCAGCATTTT.

The CDR3 bases are TGTGCCAGCAGTTCCCCGGGACACTCGAACACCGGGGAGCTGTTTTTT. This gives the protein CASSSPGHSNTGELFF. The chain has TRBV6-6 and TRBJ2-2; the D gene is possibly TRBD1 (6 bases). Germline CDR1 reads MNHNY; CDR2 reads SVGAGI (reference sequence). The germline V and J ends were trimmed by 4 bases and 0 bases, with 12 bases remaining between them. This CDR3 has 16 amino acids.

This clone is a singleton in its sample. The DNA for the CDR3 is TGTGCCAGCAGCTTGGGCAGGGCGAGAGGGGCCAACGTCCTGACTTTC. Its protein product is CASSLGRARGANVLTF. V usage is TRBV11-3 and J usage is TRBJ2-6; TRBD1 is a possible D gene (5 bases). V lost 3 bases to trimming and J lost 4 bases, with 13 bases between them. Germline V gene lookup returns CDR1 SGHNT and CDR2 YENEEA. There are 16 residues in the CDR3. Using reference TRBV11-3 and TRBJ2-6 for the parts outside the CDR3, the full variable domain is EAGVVQSPRYKIIEKKQPVAFWCNPISGHNTLYWYLQNLGQGPELLIRYENEEAVDDSQLPKDRFSAERLKGVDSTLKIQPAELGDSAVYLCASSLGRARGANVLTFGAGSRLTVL.

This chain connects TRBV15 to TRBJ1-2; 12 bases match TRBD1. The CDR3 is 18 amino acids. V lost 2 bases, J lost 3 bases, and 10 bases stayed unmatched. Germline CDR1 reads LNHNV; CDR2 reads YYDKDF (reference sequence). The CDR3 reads CATSRPGTGGGYDYGYTF. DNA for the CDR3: TGTGCCACCAGCAGACCCGGGACAGGGGGCGGTTACGACTATGGCTACACCTTC. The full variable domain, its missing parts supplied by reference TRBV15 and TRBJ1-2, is DAMVIQNPRYQVTQFGKPVTLSCSQTLNHNVMYWYQQKSSQAPKLLFHYYDKDFNNEADTPDNFQSRRPNTSFCFLDIRSPGLGDTAMYLCATSRPGTGGGYDYGYTFGSGTRLTVV.

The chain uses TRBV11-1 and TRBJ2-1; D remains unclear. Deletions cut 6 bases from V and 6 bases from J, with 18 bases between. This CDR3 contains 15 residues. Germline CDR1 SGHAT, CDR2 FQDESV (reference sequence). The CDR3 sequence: CASSPASPYVNEQFF. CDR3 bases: TGTGCCAGCAGTCCCGCGTCCCCTTACGTCAATGAGCAGTTCTTC.